The 30 T cell receptor beta chains reported below all come from one sample, sequenced in a study of control samples from healthy donors and cancer patients. The table came from immunoSEQ multiplex PCR; TCRdb's copy has only in-frame clones and leaves some out. Counted here are tens of thousands of clones, about 94% occurring once; the ten biggest clones make up about 2.7%. Sequenced: blood. Receptors were obtained from a woman in her 30s in good health.

The chain links TRBV5-4 to TRBJ2-5; D tentatively fits TRBD1 or TRBD2 (5 bases each). V lost 2 bases, J lost 5 bases, and 13 bases lay in between. The CDR3 runs to 14 residues. Germline V CDR1 and CDR2: SGHNT, YYREEE (reference sequence). CDR3 nucleotides: TGTGCCAGCAGCTTATACGGGGACGTCGAGACCCAGTACTTC. Amino acid sequence: CASSLYGDVETQYF. Drawing the rest from reference TRBV5-4 and TRBJ2-5, the complete variable domain is ETGVTQSPTHLIKTRGQQVTLRCSSQSGHNTVSWYQQALGQGPQFIFQYYREEENGRGNFPPRFSGLQFPNYSSELNVNALELDDSALYLCASSLYGDVETQYFGPGTRLLVL.

The CDR3 nucleotides are TGTGCCAGTAGTACGGTGACAGGGCAGGGAGAGACCCAGTACTTC. Its protein product is CASSTVTGQGETQYF. This chain joins TRBV19 and TRBJ2-5, with 7 bases fitting TRBD1. CDR1 LNHDA and CDR2 SQIVND come from the germline V gene (reference sequence). Trimming removed 4 bases from V and 4 bases from J; junction bases left unmatched: 9. The CDR3 is 15 residues long. Full variable domain (missing parts from reference TRBV19 and TRBJ2-5): DGGITQSPKYLFRKEGQNVTLSCEQNLNHDAMYWYRQDPGQGLRLIYYSQIVNDFQKGDIAEGYSVSREKKESFPLTVTSAQKNPTAFYLCASSTVTGQGETQYFGPGTRLLVL.

The rearrangement joins TRBV5-4 to TRBJ2-5; D tentatively fits TRBD1 or TRBD2 (6 bases each). The CDR3 sequence is 15 residues long. Between the trimmed V and J ends, which lost 0 bases and 2 bases, there was a span of 11 bases. Germline V gene sequence: CDR1 SGHNT, CDR2 YYREEE (reference sequence). The CDR3 loop is CASSLGGAGQETQYF. The CDR3 coding sequence is TGTGCCAGCAGCTTGGGGGGGGCCGGGCAAGAGACCCAGTACTTC.

The gene calls are TRBV19 and TRBJ1-4, with TRBD1 identical over 12 bases. V was pared by 4 bases and J by 8 bases, with 5 bases of the junction left unmatched. This CDR3 is built from 15 residues. Germline V CDR1 and CDR2: LNHDA, SQIVND (reference sequence). Here the CDR3 DNA reads TGTGCCAGTAGTAGGGACAGGGGGCTTCAGGAAAAACTGTTTTTT. This sequence encodes CASSRDRGLQEKLFF.

The chain links TRBV5-1 to TRBJ2-2; tentatively, D is TRBD1 (5 bases). CDR1 is SGHRS, CDR2 YFSETQ, per germline. The length of the CDR3 is 14 residues. V lost 4 bases, J lost 2 bases, and 9 bases lay in between. The CDR3 DNA reads as TGCGCCAGCAGCAGTGACAGAAACACCGGGGAGCTGTTTTTT. The encoded protein is CASSSDRNTGELFF.

This rearrangement joins TRBV5-4 to TRBJ1-3; weak D call: TRBD1 (6 bases). Germline V lookup: CDR1 SGHNT, CDR2 YYREEE (reference sequence). V lost 10 bases to trimming and J lost 4 bases, with 15 bases between them. The CDR3 is 13 amino acids. CDR3 nucleotides: TGTGCCTTAGGGGGTCATAACGGAAACACCATATATTTT. The encoded protein is CALGGHNGNTIYF.

In its sample, this clone is large. The chain uses TRBV7-9 and TRBJ2-1; D is unclear. V dropped 5 bases and J dropped 10 bases, with 12 bases sitting between them. Germline V gives CDR1 SEHNR, CDR2 FQNEAQ (reference sequence). The CDR3 spans 12 residues. The CDR3 reads CASSQEVGEQFF. The CDR3, as DNA: TGTGCCAGCAGCCAAGAAGTGGGAGAGCAGTTCTTC. Complete variable domain (other parts from reference TRBV7-9 and TRBJ2-1): DTGVSQNPRHKITKRGQNVTFRCDPISEHNRLYWYRQTLGQGPEFLTYFQNEAQLEKSRLLSDRFSAERPKGSFSTLEIQRTEQGDSAMYLCASSQEVGEQFFGPGTRLTVL.

The chain employs TRBV27 and TRBJ1-5; D remains unclear. This CDR3 comprises 12 residues. CDR1 is MNHEY and CDR2 is SMNVEV in the germline V gene (reference sequence). Trimming pared 3 bases from V and 0 bases from J, leaving 0 bases between. The CDR3 is CASSFSNQPQHF. The CDR3 nucleotides are TGTGCCAGCAGTTTTAGCAATCAGCCCCAGCATTTT.

This clone has only one observation. The CDR3 sequence: CASSPEGRGDTQYF. The CDR3, as DNA: TGTGCCAGCAGCCCCGAGGGTAGGGGGGATACGCAGTATTTT. This chain links TRBV27 with TRBJ2-3, with D maybe TRBD1 (6 bases). Trimming took off 6 bases at V and 6 bases at J, with 16 bases between the two ends. Germline V gene data show CDR1 as MNHEY and CDR2 as SMNVEV (reference sequence). This CDR3 spans 14 amino acids.

The chain recombines TRBV10-2 with TRBJ2-7; D is possibly TRBD1 (6 bases). The CDR3 is 16 residues long. The V end lost 3 bases, the J end lost 5 bases, and 20 bases lay between the germline ends. Germline values: CDR1 WSHSY, CDR2 SAAADI. This chain's CDR3 is CASSDDRDKNPDEQYF. The DNA of the CDR3 is TGCGCCAGCAGTGATGACCGGGACAAAAACCCGGACGAGCAGTACTTC.

The gene calls are TRBV2 and TRBJ1-2; D not resolved. The germline V gene has CDR1 SNHLY and CDR2 FYNNEI. V shed 2 bases and J shed 5 bases, with 6 bases lying between them. The CDR3 runs 12 residues. For the CDR3, the DNA is TGTGCCAGCAGTGAACGGCGATATGGCTACACCTTC. It translates to CASSERRYGYTF.

This chain joins TRBV7-9 and TRBJ2-1; perhaps TRBD2 as D (6 bases). The germline V gene encodes CDR1 SEHNR and CDR2 FQNEAQ (reference sequence). The CDR3 consists of 14 residues. Trimming removed 3 bases from V and 3 bases from J, with 9 bases in between. CDR3 coding DNA: TGTGCCAGCAGCTTTGCGGAGGGCTACAATGAGCAGTTCTTC. It codes for CASSFAEGYNEQFF.

This clone occurred once. This CDR3 is CASSLGPEALHF. The CDR3 DNA is TGTGCCAGCAGCTTAGGACCCGAAGCCCTCCACTTT. The chain is built from TRBV13 and TRBJ1-6; no definite D call. Germline V gives CDR1 PRHDT, CDR2 FYEKMQ (reference sequence). V lost 0 bases and J lost 14, with 8 bases in between. CDR3 size: 12 residues.

V and J are TRBV14 and TRBJ1-1; D gene unclear. In germline, CDR1 is SGHDN, CDR2 FVKESK. CDR3 length equals 15 residues. V lost 1 base to trimming and J lost 4 bases, with 13 bases between them. CDR3 DNA sequence: TGTGCCAGCAGCCAAGTGGGTTGGGCGTTCACTGAAGCTTTCTTT. Translation gives CASSQVGWAFTEAFF.

The chain combines TRBV2 with TRBJ1-4; 8 bases fit TRBD1. There are 15 residues in the CDR3. J was trimmed by 2 bases and V by 9 bases; bases with no gene match: 8. Germline CDR1 and CDR2: SNHLY and FYNNEI. As DNA, the CDR3 is TGTGCCAGTCTGACAGGGGATGCTACTAATGAAAAACTGTTTTTT. It is translated as CASLTGDATNEKLFF.

The chain links TRBV6-5 to TRBJ1-1; D is unclear. The length of the CDR3 is 15 residues. The V gene lost 5 bases and the J gene lost 1 base, with 14 bases spanning the gap. CDR1 is MNHEY and CDR2 is SVGAGI in the germline V gene. This chain's CDR3 is CASSRLLTGNTEAFF. In DNA form, the CDR3 reads TGTGCCAGCAGTCGCCTCCTAACGGGGAACACTGAAGCTTTCTTT.

The chain has TRBV9 and TRBJ1-1; D unclear. The germline V gene encodes CDR1 SGDLS and CDR2 YYNGEE. The CDR3 runs to 17 residues. V lost 0 bases and J 2 bases, leaving 17 bases between the germline ends. CDR3 in amino acids: CASSVGAPIVGNTEAFF. The CDR3 DNA reads TGTGCCAGCAGCGTAGGGGCTCCAATCGTTGGAAACACTGAAGCTTTCTTT.

This chain uses TRBV4-1 with TRBJ1-1; the D gene is possibly TRBD1 (6 bases). V lost 8 bases to trimming and J lost 2 bases, with 18 bases between them. CDR1 MGHRA and CDR2 YSYEKL come from the germline V gene. CDR3 length equals 15 residues. The CDR3 bases are TGCGCCAGCCGAAAGGGGGGACGGATTAACACTGAAGCTTTCTTT. Its translation is CASRKGGRINTEAFF.

This chain links TRBV5-1 with TRBJ2-7; 11 bases align to TRBD2. V dropped 0 bases and J dropped 1; count of bases not matched to a gene: 6. The CDR3 covers 17 residues. Germline CDR1 and CDR2: SGHRS and YFSETQ. CDR3 sequence reads: CASSLARASGGSYEQYF. CDR3 DNA: TGCGCCAGCAGCTTGGCCCGGGCTAGCGGGGGGTCCTACGAGCAGTACTTC.

The chain recombines TRBV5-4 with TRBJ1-1, with D unclear. Germline lookup yields CDR1 SGHNT and CDR2 YYREEE (reference sequence). V lost 0 bases and J 0 bases, leaving 9 bases between the germline ends. This CDR3 spans 15 amino acids. The CDR3 sequence is CASSLGLGMNTEAFF. CDR3 in DNA: TGTGCCAGCAGCTTGGGACTGGGAATGAACACTGAAGCTTTCTTT.

The J gene is TRBJ1-5, the V gene TRBV5-5, with D unclear. With 1 base removed from V and 0 bases from J, the gap between germline ends came to 5 bases. CDR3 length: 14 residues. Germline-derived CDR1 and CDR2 are SGHKS and YYEKEE (reference sequence). CDR3 loop: CASSLSSSNQPQHF. The CDR3 DNA reads as TGTGCCAGCAGCTTGAGCTCTAGCAATCAGCCCCAGCATTTT.

This chain joins TRBV3-1 (or the pseudogene TRBV3-2) and TRBJ2-7; unclear D gene. Trimming removed 0 bases from V and 5 bases from J, with 8 bases in between. CDR1 and CDR2 (germline): LGHDT, YNNKEL (reference sequence). CDR3 size: 13 residues. CDR3 sequence (DNA): TGTGCCAGCAGCCAAGACCCTAGGAACGAGCAGTACTTC. It specifies CASSQDPRNEQYF.

The chain links TRBV4-1 to TRBJ2-2; D is possibly TRBD2 (6 bases). V lost 3 bases, J lost 0 bases, and 14 bases lay in between. This CDR3 comprises 17 residues. Germline values: CDR1 MGHRA, CDR2 YSYEKL. The DNA for the CDR3 is TGCGCCAGCAGCCAGGCCGCCCTAGCGTCGAACACCGGGGAGCTGTTTTTT. It encodes CASSQAALASNTGELFF.

The DNA for the CDR3 is TGTGCCAGCAGCCACCTCGGGCAGGGGCAGAACACTGAAGCTTTCTTT. This codes for CASSHLGQGQNTEAFF. The gene calls are TRBV3-1 (or the pseudogene TRBV3-2) and TRBJ1-1, with a weak D call TRBD1 (6 bases). Trimming pared 3 bases from V and 1 base from J, leaving 15 bases between. Per germline, CDR1 LGHDT and CDR2 YNNKEL (reference sequence). This CDR3 has 16 residues.

The rearrangement links TRBV5-8 to TRBJ2-1; a weak D match, TRBD1 (6 bases). Trimming stripped 4 bases from V and 7 bases from J, with 18 bases between. Germline V gene lookup returns CDR1 SGHTS and CDR2 YDEGEE. This CDR3 contains 15 residues. The CDR3, as DNA: TGTGCCAGCAGCCCCTTAGGGGGAGAGGGGAATGAGCAGTTCTTC. Translation gives CASSPLGGEGNEQFF.

CDR3 in amino acids: CAGNRDGGGYTF. The DNA of the CDR3 is TGTGCCGGCAACAGGGATGGAGGGGGCTACACCTTC. The rearrangement joins TRBV30 to TRBJ1-2; a weak D match, TRBD1 (6 bases). This CDR3 comprises 12 residues. The germline gives CDR1 GTSNPN, CDR2 SVGIG (reference sequence). Trimming stripped 8 bases from V and 8 bases from J, with 18 bases between.

The chain has TRBV5-1 and TRBJ1-3; TRBD1 matches 8 bases. The CDR3 spans 17 residues. Germline trimming cut 0 bases from V and 3 bases from J; bases unmatched to any gene: 8. CDR1 is SGHRS, CDR2 YFSETQ, per germline. This CDR3 reads CASSLVPGQGGGNTIYF. The CDR3 region has the DNA TGCGCCAGCAGCTTGGTCCCCGGACAGGGTGGTGGAAACACCATATATTTT.

The rearrangement links TRBV27 to TRBJ2-3; D remains unclear. Germline assignment: CDR1 MNHEY and CDR2 SMNVEV (reference sequence). V lost 4 bases, J lost 9 bases, and 8 bases lay in between. This CDR3 is built from 11 residues. The CDR3 DNA reads TGTGCCAGCAGTTCTCCCTCAACGCAGTATTTT. Translation: CASSSPSTQYF.

The J gene is TRBJ1-3, the V gene TRBV4-2; 8 positions agree with TRBD1. The CDR3 is 15 amino acids. Germline V gene lookup returns CDR1 LGHNA and CDR2 YNFKEQ. J gave up 7 bases and V 3 bases, and 8 bases lay outside the gene matches. This CDR3 is CASSQAGQGLNTIYF. For the CDR3, the DNA is TGTGCCAGCAGCCAGGCAGGACAGGGACTTAACACCATATATTTT.

The chain joins TRBV12-3 or TRBV12-4 to TRBJ2-5; perhaps TRBD2 as D (5 bases). The CDR3 has 13 residues. Between the trimmed V and J ends, which lost 4 bases and 5 bases, there was a span of 11 bases. CDR3 loop: CASSYARGETQYF. DNA for the CDR3: TGTGCCAGCAGTTATGCCAGAGGGGAGACCCAGTACTTC.